The T cell receptor beta chain described here comes from a study of T-cell memory formation after mild COVID-19. The study, taken as a whole, reports: Second-wave clones reaching peak frequency on day 37 lacked confirmed SARS-CoV-2 specificity.

Germline assignment: CDR1 MGHRA and CDR2 YSYEKL. The CDR3 contains 13 residues. V lost 6 bases and J 0 bases, leaving 8 bases between the germline ends. Worth noting for this clonotype: Its antigen is currently unknown.

TCRdb reprocessed the 5' RACE reads via MiXCR and lists one record per CDR3 protein. The table has around 140,000 distinct CDR3 sequences, 20% to 25% seen once. The TCR originated in an adult woman who had mild COVID-19 (a few samples of this study predate the infection). Cell type and time point are not known. The specimen was PBMCs or a T cell subset sorted from them (not recorded which). The chain employs TRBV4-1 and TRBJ1-1; no firm D call. Here the CDR3 DNA reads TGCGCCAGCAGACTCCACATGAACACTGAAGCTTTCTTT. Protein sequence: CASRLHMNTEAFF.